This T cell receptor (beta chain) comes out of a study of blood T cell repertoires in COVID-19 (TCRdb year 2020). Regarding the research as a whole: Samples covering the acute and convalescent phases of COVID-19 were provided by collaborators in the United States, Italy and Spain. The material from the prospective study consisted of cDNA or gDNA derived from T cells, B-cell-depleted T cells, or PBMCs. A de-identified subject ID, COVID-19 status, age in years and sex were almost always included in the sample metadata. HLA class I and class II types, where available, came from metadata supplied by the sample provider rather than from assay-based typing. The dataset comprised deeply sampled blood TCRbeta repertoires from subjects exposed to, actively infected with, or recovered from COVID-19. The samples were drawn from the first 160 participants of the ongoing ImmuneRACE study and from 1,254 subjects provided by 6 global collaborators. The repertoires were released in a freely available public database meant as a resource for research on the immune response to SARS-CoV-2. What the authors observed across the whole study: The quantity of clinical and demographic metadata differed by source and by participant and was supplied without curation.

The immunoSEQ Assay, a bias-controlled multiplex PCR, was used to amplify TCRbeta CDR3 regions from genomic DNA. In the authors' own workflow: Nucleated cell counts per sample were estimated from amplification of reference gene primers within the assay. To quantify the absolute abundance of each unique TCRbeta CDR3 rearrangement, sequence reads were collapsed and filtered. For each sample, productive Simpson clonality was calculated as the square root of Simpson's diversity index across productive rearrangements. In TCRdb, the immuneACCESS table is reduced to in-frame sequences with V and J assigned. These tables do not hold every clone; where another copy was compared, an unresolved V gene accounts for under half, and the others remain unexplained. V, J and clone size are those of that table, while D and trimming were read from the DNA. A total of hundreds of thousands of clones appear in this sample, approximately 91% of them only once. The ten largest clones add up to 2% to 2.5% of the sample.

Another Seattle source contributed samples from volunteer blood donors who had recovered from COVID-19. Whole blood was collected in K2EDTA tubes by collaborating institutions according to the institutions' own protocols. For TCRbeta analysis, collaborators shipped samples in one of three forms: frozen whole blood, isolated PBMCs, or DNA extracted from either of those sample types. In the case of this clone: The specificity of this receptor is unknown. No base qualities exist here, and no much larger clone lies one base off it.

Deletion took 5 bases off V and 1 base off J, with a span of 12 bases between the germline ends. Taken from cysteine to phenylalanine, the CDR3 has 14 residues. Only the CDR3 part of the read is kept: 42 bases, read in frame from the first base. Via the germline V gene, CDR1 is SGHAT and CDR2 FQNNGV. The chain is assembled from TRBV11-2 and TRBJ2-7, and the D gene may be TRBD2, 5 bases matching. The specimen was peripheral blood. The sequence came from a woman between 40 and 50 years old who had recovered from COVID-19. The CDR3 region reads CASSPSPGSYEQYF. In nucleotide form, the sequence is TGTGCCAGCAGCCCTAGCCCGGGGTCCTACGAGCAGTACTTC.